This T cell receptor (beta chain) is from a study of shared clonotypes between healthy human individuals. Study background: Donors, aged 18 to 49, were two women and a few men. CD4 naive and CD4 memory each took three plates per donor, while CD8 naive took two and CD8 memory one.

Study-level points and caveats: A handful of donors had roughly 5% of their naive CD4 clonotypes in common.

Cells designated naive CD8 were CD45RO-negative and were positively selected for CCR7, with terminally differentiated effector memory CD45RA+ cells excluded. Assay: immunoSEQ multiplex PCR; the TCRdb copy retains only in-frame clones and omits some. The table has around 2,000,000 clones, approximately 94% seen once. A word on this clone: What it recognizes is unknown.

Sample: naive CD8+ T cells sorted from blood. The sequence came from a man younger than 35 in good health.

The CDR3 reads CASSLGGRGYEQYF. CDR3 DNA: TGTGCCAGCAGCTTAGGGGGAAGGGGCTACGAGCAGTACTTC. The chain employs TRBV13 and TRBJ2-7; a possible D gene is TRBD1 (5 bases). Germline V CDR1 and CDR2: PRHDT, FYEKMQ (reference sequence). V was trimmed by 0 bases and J by 3 bases, leaving 9 bases between them. This CDR3 contains 14 residues.